Below are 3 T cell receptor beta chains sequenced from a single sample in a study of response to subunit inactivated influenza vaccine. TCRdb analysed the RT-PCR reads with MiXCR anew, one entry per CDR3 protein. Of about 520,000 distinct CDR3 sequences listed, 25% are singletons. Here the sequenced sample was CD4+ T cells sorted from PBMCs, taken about 5 days after vaccination. These receptors all come from a man aged 50 to 60 who received an inactivated influenza vaccine.

The chain couples TRBV4-3 to TRBJ2-1; 10 bases are a match to TRBD2. This CDR3 is built from 15 residues. Germline trimming cut 1 base from V and 10 bases from J; bases unmatched to any gene: 7. CDR1 is LGHNA and CDR2 is YSLEER in the germline V gene. In DNA, the CDR3 is TGCGCCAGCAGCCAAGTGGCCACTAGCGGGGTAGAGCAGTTCTTC. Translating gives CASSQVATSGVEQFF.

V usage is TRBV12-3 or TRBV12-4 and J usage is TRBJ2-7; no definite D call. The CDR3 covers 14 residues. Trimming removed 3 bases at V and 2 bases at J, with 11 bases between. As DNA, the CDR3 is TGTGCCAGCAGTTTTAATTTACCTCCCTACGAGCAGTACTTC. This encodes CASSFNLPPYEQYF.

J is TRBJ2-5 and V is TRBV12-3 or TRBV12-4, with 9 bases identical to TRBD1. V lost 4 bases to trimming and J lost 5 bases; unmatched junction nucleotides: 8. CDR3 length equals 15 residues. The CDR3 nucleotides are TGTGCCAGCAGTTCGGACAGGGGAGGATTCGAGACCCAGTACTTC. This translates into CASSSDRGGFETQYF.